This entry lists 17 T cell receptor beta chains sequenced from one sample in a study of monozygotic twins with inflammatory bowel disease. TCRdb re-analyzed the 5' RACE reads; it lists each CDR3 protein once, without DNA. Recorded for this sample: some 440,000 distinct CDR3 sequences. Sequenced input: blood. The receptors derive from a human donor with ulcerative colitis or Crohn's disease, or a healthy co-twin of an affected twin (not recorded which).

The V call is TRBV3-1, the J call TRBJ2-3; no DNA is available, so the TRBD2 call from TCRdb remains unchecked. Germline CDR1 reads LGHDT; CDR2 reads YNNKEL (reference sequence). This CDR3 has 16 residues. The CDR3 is CASSAGTSGGTDTQYF.

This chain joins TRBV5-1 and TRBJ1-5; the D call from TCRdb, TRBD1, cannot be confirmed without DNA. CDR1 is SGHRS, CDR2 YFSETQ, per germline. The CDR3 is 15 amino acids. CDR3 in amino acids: CASSSTGLGNQPQHF.

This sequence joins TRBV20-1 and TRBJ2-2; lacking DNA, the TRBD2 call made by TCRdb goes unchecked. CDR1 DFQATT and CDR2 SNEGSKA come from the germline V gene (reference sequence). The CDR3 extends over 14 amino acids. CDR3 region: CSANEGSNTGELFF.

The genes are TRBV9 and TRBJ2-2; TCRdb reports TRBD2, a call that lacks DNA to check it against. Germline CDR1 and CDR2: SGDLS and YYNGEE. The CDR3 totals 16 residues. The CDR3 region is CASSRGTSPSHGELFF.

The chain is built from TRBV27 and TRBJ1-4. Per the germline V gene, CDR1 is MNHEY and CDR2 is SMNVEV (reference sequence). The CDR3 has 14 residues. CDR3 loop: CASSGGGVGEKLFF.

The CDR3 spells CASSYARGEDLGSNQPQHF. The J gene is TRBJ1-5, the V gene TRBV6-2 or TRBV6-3; no DNA is available, so the TRBD1 call from TCRdb remains unchecked. Germline V gives CDR1 MNHEY, CDR2 SVGEGT. The CDR3 sequence is 19 residues long.

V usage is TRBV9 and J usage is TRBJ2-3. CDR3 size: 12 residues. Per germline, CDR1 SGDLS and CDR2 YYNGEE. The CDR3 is CASSVSTDTQYF.

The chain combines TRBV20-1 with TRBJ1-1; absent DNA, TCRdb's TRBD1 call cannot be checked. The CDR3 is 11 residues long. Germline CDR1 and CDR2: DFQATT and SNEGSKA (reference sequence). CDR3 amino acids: CSAPGYTEAFF.

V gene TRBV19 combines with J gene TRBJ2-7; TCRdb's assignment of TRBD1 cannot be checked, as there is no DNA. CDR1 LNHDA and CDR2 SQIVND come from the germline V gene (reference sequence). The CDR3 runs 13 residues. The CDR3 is CASSTGQGLSQYF.

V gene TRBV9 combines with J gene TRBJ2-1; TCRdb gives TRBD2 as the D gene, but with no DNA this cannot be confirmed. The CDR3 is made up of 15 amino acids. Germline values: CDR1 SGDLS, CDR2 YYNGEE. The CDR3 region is CASSIAGGPYNEQFF.

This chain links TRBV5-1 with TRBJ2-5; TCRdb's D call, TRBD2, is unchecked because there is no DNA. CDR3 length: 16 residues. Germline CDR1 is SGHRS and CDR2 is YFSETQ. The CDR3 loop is CASSLGLAGVRETQYF.

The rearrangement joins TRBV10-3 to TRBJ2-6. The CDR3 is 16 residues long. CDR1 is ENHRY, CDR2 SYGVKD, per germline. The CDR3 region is CAISGPQVSGANVLTF.

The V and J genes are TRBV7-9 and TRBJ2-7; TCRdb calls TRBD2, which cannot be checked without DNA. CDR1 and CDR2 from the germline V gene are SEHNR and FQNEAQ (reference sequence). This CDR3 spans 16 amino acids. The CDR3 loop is CASSPPGGLDSYEQYF.

CDR3 sequence reads: CASTRTSGPSYNEQFF. The rearrangement joins TRBV5-1 to TRBJ2-1; TCRdb designates TRBD2, a call that cannot be tested without DNA. The V gene's germline CDR1 is SGHRS and CDR2 YFSETQ. This CDR3 contains 16 residues.

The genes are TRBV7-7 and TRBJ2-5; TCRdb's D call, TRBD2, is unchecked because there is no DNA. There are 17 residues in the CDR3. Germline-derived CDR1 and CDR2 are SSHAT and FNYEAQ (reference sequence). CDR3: CASSLVSGTRLGETQYF.

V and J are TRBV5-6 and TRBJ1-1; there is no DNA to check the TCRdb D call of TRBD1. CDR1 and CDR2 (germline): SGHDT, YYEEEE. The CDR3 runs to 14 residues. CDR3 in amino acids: CASSLVQGRTEAFF.

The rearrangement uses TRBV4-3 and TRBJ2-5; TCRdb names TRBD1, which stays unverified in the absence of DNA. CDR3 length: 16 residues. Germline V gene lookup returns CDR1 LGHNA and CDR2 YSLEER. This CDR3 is CASSQAQATGWKTQYF.